Below, 20 T cell receptor beta chains from the same sample are listed, as sequenced in a study of T cell responses to AZD1222 COVID-19 vaccine. Profiling relied on immunoSEQ multiplex PCR, and the TCRdb table lists in-frame clones only, not all of them. Of 150,000 or so clones listed, roughly nine tenths are singletons. The source was peripheral blood, collected on day 0 of AZD1222 vaccination. These receptors originate from an adult in good health.

V usage is TRBV28 and J usage is TRBJ2-1, with 8 bases identical to TRBD1. Germline trimming cut 6 bases from V and 11 bases from J; bases unmatched to any gene: 15. Germline V gene lookup returns CDR1 MDHEN and CDR2 SYDVKM. The CDR3 sequence is 15 residues long. The CDR3, as DNA: TGTGCCAGCAGCCCCCGGGGGACAGGCCTCCAGAAGCAGTTCTTC. Translated, it gives CASSPRGTGLQKQFF.

This chain uses TRBV5-5 with TRBJ2-7, with D possibly being TRBD1 or TRBD2 (5 bases each). Looked up from germline, CDR1 is SGHKS and CDR2 is YYEKEE (reference sequence). V was pared by 4 bases and J by 1 base, with 18 bases between. CDR3 size: 16 residues. The CDR3 DNA sequence: TGTGCCAGCAGCCCCCGTGAGGGCAGGGTGTCCTACGAGCAGTACTTC. Translation: CASSPREGRVSYEQYF.

The chain links TRBV28 to TRBJ2-3; 7 bases align to TRBD2. Germline CDR1 and CDR2: MDHEN and SYDVKM. Unmatched junction bases numbered 5, after V lost 2 bases and J lost 6 bases. The CDR3 extends over 14 amino acids. The CDR3, as DNA: TGTGCCAGCAGTTTAGGAGCGGGAAGGGATACGCAGTATTTT. Translating gives CASSLGAGRDTQYF.

J is TRBJ2-3 and V is TRBV15; 14 positions match TRBD2. CDR3 length: 20 amino acids. Trimming removed 2 bases from V and 1 base from J; junction bases left unmatched: 11. From germline, CDR1 is LNHNV and CDR2 YYDKDF (reference sequence). The CDR3 DNA is TGTGCCACCAGCAGATCAGGGACTAGCGGGAGACTATGGGGCACAGATACGCAGTATTTT. It translates to CATSRSGTSGRLWGTDTQYF.

The chain has TRBV9 and TRBJ2-1; D possibly corresponds to TRBD2 (6 bases). CDR3 length equals 17 residues. Trimming removed 0 bases from V and 1 base from J, with 14 bases in between. The germline gives CDR1 SGDLS, CDR2 YYNGEE. CDR3: CASSVVGSGFSYNEQFF. CDR3 bases: TGTGCCAGCAGCGTAGTGGGTAGCGGATTTTCCTACAATGAGCAGTTCTTC.

The chain employs TRBV28 and TRBJ1-2; D possibly corresponds to TRBD1 (5 bases). Between the trimmed V and J ends, which lost 5 bases and 1 base, there was a span of 23 bases. Germline CDR1 and CDR2: MDHEN and SYDVKM. This CDR3 spans 18 amino acids. Here the CDR3 reads CASSEGLLDGTDNYGYTF. The CDR3, as DNA: TGTGCCAGCAGTGAGGGGCTCCTGGACGGTACAGATAACTATGGCTACACCTTC.

V and J are TRBV27 and TRBJ1-2; D unclear. Deletions cut 5 bases from V and 6 bases from J, with 13 bases between. The length of the CDR3 is 13 residues. CDR1 is MNHEY and CDR2 is SMNVEV in the germline V gene (reference sequence). The CDR3 loop is CASSRFQANGYTF. The CDR3 DNA sequence: TGTGCCAGCAGTCGTTTCCAGGCTAATGGCTACACCTTC.

CDR3 sequence reads: CSASSSTMGARGYTF. The CDR3 DNA sequence: TGCAGTGCTAGTTCATCCACTATGGGGGCGCGAGGCTACACCTTC. V gene TRBV20-1 combines with J gene TRBJ1-2; maybe TRBD1 (6 bases). The CDR3 totals 15 residues. The ends were cut back, 3 bases at V and 8 bases at J, with 22 bases in the middle. The germline gives CDR1 DFQATT, CDR2 SNEGSKA (reference sequence).

The chain has TRBV5-4 and TRBJ1-1, with D unresolved. Germline V gene data show CDR1 as SGHNT and CDR2 as YYREEE (reference sequence). CDR3 length equals 12 residues. Trimming took 3 bases from V and 7 from J, leaving 10 bases between them. The DNA of the CDR3 is TGTGCCAGCAGCTCCACAGACGTTGAAGCTTTCTTT. Its translation is CASSSTDVEAFF.

J is TRBJ1-3 and V is TRBV13; no clear D gene. Looked up from germline, CDR1 is PRHDT and CDR2 is FYEKMQ (reference sequence). The germline V and J ends were trimmed by 3 bases and 4 bases, with 13 bases remaining between them. CDR3 size: 15 residues. CDR3 in DNA: TGTGCCAGCAGCTTCGGTGGGTGGTCCGGAAACACCATATATTTT. The encoded protein is CASSFGGWSGNTIYF.

The V and J genes are TRBV18 and TRBJ1-1; D might be TRBD1 (5 bases). With 5 bases removed from V and 6 bases from J, the gap between germline ends came to 10 bases. CDR3 size: 12 residues. Germline CDR1 is KGHSH and CDR2 is LQKENI. CDR3 protein: CASSVWGAEAFF. The CDR3 coding sequence is TGTGCCAGCTCAGTCTGGGGCGCTGAAGCTTTCTTT.

This clone was counted many times. This chain connects TRBV27 to TRBJ2-7; D gene unclear. Trimming removed 5 bases from V and 0 bases from J, with 14 bases in between. Germline CDR1 is MNHEY and CDR2 is SMNVEV (reference sequence). The CDR3 has 15 amino acids. The CDR3 reads CASSPKARYSYEQYF. In nucleotides, the CDR3 is TGTGCCAGCAGTCCTAAGGCCCGTTACTCCTACGAGCAGTACTTC.

This clone was seen once. This chain joins TRBV9 and TRBJ1-3, with 10 positions matching TRBD1. From germline, CDR1 is SGDLS and CDR2 YYNGEE. The CDR3 has 16 amino acids. V trimming: 0 bases; J trimming: 0 bases; junction bases outside the gene matches: 0. The CDR3 DNA follows: TGTGCCAGCAGCGTAGGGACAGGGGGCTCTGGAAACACCATATATTTT. Encoded protein: CASSVGTGGSGNTIYF.

The genes are TRBV6-5 and TRBJ1-1; D might be TRBD1 (5 bases). CDR1 is MNHEY and CDR2 is SVGAGI in the germline V gene. The CDR3 sequence is 11 residues long. Between the trimmed V and J ends, which lost 4 bases and 10 bases, there was a span of 10 bases. CDR3: CASSSPGRAFF. In DNA form, the CDR3 reads TGTGCCAGCAGTTCCCCAGGGAGAGCTTTCTTT.

The gene calls are TRBV11-1 and TRBJ2-2; 8 bases line up with TRBD1. V lost 7 bases to trimming and J lost 4 bases; unmatched junction nucleotides: 5. CDR1 and CDR2 (germline): SGHAT, FQDESV (reference sequence). The CDR3 contains 14 residues. The CDR3, as DNA: TGTGCCAGCATGCAGGGGGCAATCACCGGGGAGCTGTTTTTT. Translation gives CASMQGAITGELFF.

V usage is TRBV4-1 and J usage is TRBJ1-5; D gene unclear. The germline V and J ends were trimmed by 2 bases and 4 bases, with 12 bases remaining between them. Looked up from germline, CDR1 is MGHRA and CDR2 is YSYEKL. The CDR3 spans 15 residues. CDR3 sequence: CASSQNARLNQPQHF. The CDR3, as DNA: TGCGCCAGCAGCCAAAACGCGAGGTTAAATCAGCCCCAGCATTTT.

The chain joins TRBV27 to TRBJ2-7; no reliable D call. V was cut by 2 bases and J by 2 bases, with 13 bases left in between. The CDR3 runs 15 residues. Germline CDR1 MNHEY, CDR2 SMNVEV (reference sequence). CDR3 sequence: CASSLKLQAAYEQYF. In DNA, the CDR3 is TGTGCCAGCAGTTTAAAACTCCAAGCCGCCTACGAGCAGTACTTC.

This sequence joins TRBV5-1 and TRBJ2-2; TRBD1 matches 7 bases. The CDR3 has 14 residues. Germline CDR1 is SGHRS and CDR2 is YFSETQ. Trimming at V came to 2 bases and at J to 5 bases, leaving 3 bases not matched to a gene. In nucleotides, the CDR3 is TGCGCCAGCAGCTTCGGGACAGATACCGGGGAGCTGTTTTTT. Amino acids: CASSFGTDTGELFF. Complete variable domain (other parts from reference TRBV5-1 and TRBJ2-2): KAGVTQTPRYLIKTRGQQVTLSCSPISGHRSVSWYQQTPGQGLQFLFEYFSETQRNKGNFPGRFSGRQFSNSRSEMNVSTLELGDSALYLCASSFGTDTGELFFGEGSRLTVL.

The chain recombines TRBV5-5 with TRBJ2-3; maybe TRBD1 (6 bases). V was cut by 1 base and J by 3 bases, with 12 bases left in between. Germline loops: CDR1 SGHKS, CDR2 YYEKEE (reference sequence). The CDR3 runs 15 residues. The CDR3 protein is CASSLSAGTTDTQYF. The CDR3 region has the DNA TGTGCCAGCAGCTTGTCTGCAGGGACAACAGATACGCAGTATTTT.

The rearrangement links TRBV25-1 to TRBJ2-1; the match to TRBD2 covers 11 bases. J lost 1 base, V lost 6 bases, and 5 bases had no gene match. Germline-derived CDR1 and CDR2 are MGHDK and SYGVNS. The CDR3 contains 16 residues. The CDR3 is CASRPRTSGSYNEQFF. DNA for the CDR3: TGTGCCAGCAGGCCGAGGACTAGCGGGTCCTACAATGAGCAGTTCTTC.